This T cell receptor beta chain was sequenced during a study of tumor-infiltrating lymphocytes in primary liver carcinoma. Study-wide results and limits: Tumor region pairs outstripped tumor-adjacent and tumor-blood pairs in overlap.

Remarks on this clonotype: Its specificity is not known. The junction differs from germline at one of its ends, possibly a read error.

The template, about 500 ng total RNA, yielded TCR beta cDNA made with a constant-region primer. Libraries for TCR beta were built through three nested multiplex PCR rounds, which together made up a slightly modified ARM-PCR procedure. The opening two PCR rounds, ten to eleven cycles each, paired TRBV1-TRBV30 forward primers with a C-beta reverse primer. TCRdb re-analysed the multiplex PCR reads in MiXCR, keeping a single row per CDR3 protein. In the table there are approximately 45,000 distinct CDR3 sequences, over 70% of which are singletons. Per germline, CDR1 SGHNT and CDR2 YYREEE (reference sequence). This CDR3 region has 13 residues. Taking about 20-31 mg of unsorted bulk tissue, the authors co-extracted RNA and DNA.

The chain joins TRBV5-4 to TRBJ1-1; D unclear. The sequencing input was liver tumor tissue from sampling region 2. The sample's subset: tumor region T2, inferior pole. This receptor was taken from a man in his forties or fifties with primary liver carcinoma and hepatitis B virus infection. CDR3 region: CASRIGSNIEAFF. CDR3 nucleotides: TGTGCCAGCAGAATAGGGTCGAACATTGAAGCTTTCTTT.